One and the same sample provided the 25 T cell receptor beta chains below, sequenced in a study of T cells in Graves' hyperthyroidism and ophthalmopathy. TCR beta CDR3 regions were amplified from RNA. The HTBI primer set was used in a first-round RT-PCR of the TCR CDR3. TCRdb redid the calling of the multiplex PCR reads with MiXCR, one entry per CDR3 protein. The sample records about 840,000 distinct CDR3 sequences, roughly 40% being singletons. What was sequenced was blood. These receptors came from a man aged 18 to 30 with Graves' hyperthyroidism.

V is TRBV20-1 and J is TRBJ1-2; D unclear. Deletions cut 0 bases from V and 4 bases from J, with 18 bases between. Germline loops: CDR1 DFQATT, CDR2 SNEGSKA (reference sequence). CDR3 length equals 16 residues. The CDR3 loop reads CSARETNWASGYGYTF. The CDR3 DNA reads TGCAGTGCTAGAGAGACCAACTGGGCCTCAGGCTATGGCTACACCTTC.

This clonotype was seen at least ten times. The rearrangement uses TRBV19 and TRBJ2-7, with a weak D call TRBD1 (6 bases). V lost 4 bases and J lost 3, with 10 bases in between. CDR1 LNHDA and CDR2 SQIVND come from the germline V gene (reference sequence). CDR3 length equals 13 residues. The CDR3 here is CASSTSQGYEQYF. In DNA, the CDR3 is TGTGCCAGTAGTACGTCACAGGGCTACGAGCAGTACTTC.

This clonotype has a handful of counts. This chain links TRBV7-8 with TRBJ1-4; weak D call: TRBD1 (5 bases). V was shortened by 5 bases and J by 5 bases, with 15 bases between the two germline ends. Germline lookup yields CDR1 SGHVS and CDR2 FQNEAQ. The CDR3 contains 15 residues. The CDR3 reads CASSAHQGENEKLFF. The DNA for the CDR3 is TGTGCCAGCAGCGCCCACCAGGGAGAAAATGAAAAACTGTTTTTT.

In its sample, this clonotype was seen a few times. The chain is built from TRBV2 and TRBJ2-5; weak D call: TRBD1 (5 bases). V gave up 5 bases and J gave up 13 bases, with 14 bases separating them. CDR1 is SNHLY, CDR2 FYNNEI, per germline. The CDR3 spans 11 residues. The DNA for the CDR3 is TGTGCCAGCAGTTCCCACAGGTCCTTGTACTTC. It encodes CASSSHRSLYF. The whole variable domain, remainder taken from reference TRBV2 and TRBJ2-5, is EPEVTQTPSHQVTQMGQEVILRCVPISNHLYFYWYRQILGQKVEFLVSFYNNEISEKSEIFDDQFSVERPDGSNFTLKIRSTKLEDSAMYFCASSSHRSLYFGPGTRLLVL.

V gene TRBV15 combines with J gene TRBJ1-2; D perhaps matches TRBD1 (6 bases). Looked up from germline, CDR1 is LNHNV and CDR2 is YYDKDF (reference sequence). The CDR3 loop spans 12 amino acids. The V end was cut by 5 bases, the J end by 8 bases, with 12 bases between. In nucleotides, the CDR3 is TGTGCCACCAGCTTTTACAGGGACGGCTACACCTTC. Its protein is CATSFYRDGYTF. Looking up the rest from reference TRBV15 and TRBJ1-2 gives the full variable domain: DAMVIQNPRYQVTQFGKPVTLSCSQTLNHNVMYWYQQKSSQAPKLLFHYYDKDFNNEADTPDNFQSRRPNTSFCFLDIRSPGLGDTAMYLCATSFYRDGYTFGSGTRLTVV.

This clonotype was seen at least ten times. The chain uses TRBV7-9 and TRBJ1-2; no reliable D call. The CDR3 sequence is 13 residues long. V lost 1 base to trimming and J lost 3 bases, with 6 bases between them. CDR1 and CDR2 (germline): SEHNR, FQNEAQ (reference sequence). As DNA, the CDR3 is TGTGCCAGCAGCTTAGAACAGTACTATGGCTACACCTTC. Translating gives CASSLEQYYGYTF.

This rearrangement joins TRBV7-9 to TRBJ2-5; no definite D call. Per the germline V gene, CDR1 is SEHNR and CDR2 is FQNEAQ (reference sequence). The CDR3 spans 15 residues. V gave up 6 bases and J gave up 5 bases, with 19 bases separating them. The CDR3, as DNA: TGTGCCAGCAGTGAAAACCCGAGATTCATGGAGACCCAGTACTTC. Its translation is CASSENPRFMETQYF.

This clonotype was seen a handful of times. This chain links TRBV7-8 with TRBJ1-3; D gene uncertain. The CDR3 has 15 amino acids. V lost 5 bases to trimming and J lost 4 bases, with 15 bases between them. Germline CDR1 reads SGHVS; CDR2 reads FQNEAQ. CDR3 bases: TGTGCCAGCAGCGGCGGACCGTCGCGGGGAAACACCATATATTTT. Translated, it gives CASSGGPSRGNTIYF.

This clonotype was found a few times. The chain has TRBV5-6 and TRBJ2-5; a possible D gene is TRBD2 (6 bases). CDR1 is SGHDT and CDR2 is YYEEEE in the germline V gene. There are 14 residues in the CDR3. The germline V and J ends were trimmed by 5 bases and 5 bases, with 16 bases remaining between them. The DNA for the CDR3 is TGTGCCAGCAGATCCCGGACGGGGGAGGAGACCCAGTACTTC. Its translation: CASRSRTGEETQYF. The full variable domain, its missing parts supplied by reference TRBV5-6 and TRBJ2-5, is DAGVTQSPTHLIKTRGQQVTLRCSPKSGHDTVSWYQQALGQGPQFIFQYYEEEERQRGNFPDRFSGHQFPNYSSELNVNALLLGDSALYLCASRSRTGEETQYFGPGTRLLVL.

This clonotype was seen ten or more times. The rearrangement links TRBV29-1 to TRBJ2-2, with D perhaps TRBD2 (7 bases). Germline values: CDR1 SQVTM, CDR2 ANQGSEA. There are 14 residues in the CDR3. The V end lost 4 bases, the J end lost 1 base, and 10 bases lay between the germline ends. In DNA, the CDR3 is TGCAGCGTTGGAGCGGGACAGAACACCGGGGAGCTGTTTTTT. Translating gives CSVGAGQNTGELFF.

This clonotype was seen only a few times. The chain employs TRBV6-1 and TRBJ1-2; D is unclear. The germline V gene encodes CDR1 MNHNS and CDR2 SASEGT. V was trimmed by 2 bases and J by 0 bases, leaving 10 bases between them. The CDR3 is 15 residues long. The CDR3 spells CASSEPGSANYGYTF. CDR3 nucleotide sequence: TGTGCCAGCAGTGAACCAGGATCAGCTAACTATGGCTACACCTTC.

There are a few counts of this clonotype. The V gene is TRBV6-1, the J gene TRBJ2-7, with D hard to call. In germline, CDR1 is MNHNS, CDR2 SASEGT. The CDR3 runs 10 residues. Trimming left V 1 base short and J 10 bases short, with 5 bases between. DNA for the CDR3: TGTGCCAGCAGTGAAGTGGATCAGTACTTC. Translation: CASSEVDQYF.

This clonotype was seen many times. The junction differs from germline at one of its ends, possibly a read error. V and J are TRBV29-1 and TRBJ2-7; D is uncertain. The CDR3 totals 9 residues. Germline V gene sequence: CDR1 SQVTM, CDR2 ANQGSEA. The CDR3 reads CSVEPLDPF. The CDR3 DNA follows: TGCAGCGTTGAACCCCTCGACCCCTTC.

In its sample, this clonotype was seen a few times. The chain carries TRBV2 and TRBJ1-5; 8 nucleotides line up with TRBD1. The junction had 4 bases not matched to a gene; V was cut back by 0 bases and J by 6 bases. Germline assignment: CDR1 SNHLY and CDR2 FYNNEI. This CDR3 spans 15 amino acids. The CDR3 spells CASSEAGQGGQPQHF. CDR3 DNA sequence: TGTGCCAGCAGTGAAGCCGGACAGGGAGGTCAGCCCCAGCATTTT.

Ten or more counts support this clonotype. CDR3 bases: TGTGCCAGCAGGGAACAGGGTGTCTCCTACGAGCAGTACTTC. Encoded protein: CASREQGVSYEQYF. The genes are TRBV7-2 and TRBJ2-7; TRBD1 is a possible D gene (6 bases). The CDR3 covers 14 residues. Germline V gene lookup returns CDR1 SGHTA and CDR2 FQGNSA. V lost 6 bases and J lost 0, with 12 bases in between.

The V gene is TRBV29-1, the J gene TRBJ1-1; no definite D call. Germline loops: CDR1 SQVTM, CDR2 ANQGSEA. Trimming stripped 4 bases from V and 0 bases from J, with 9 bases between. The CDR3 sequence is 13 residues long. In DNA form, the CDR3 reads TGCAGCGTTGCCCTGGGGATGAACACTGAAGCTTTCTTT. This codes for CSVALGMNTEAFF.

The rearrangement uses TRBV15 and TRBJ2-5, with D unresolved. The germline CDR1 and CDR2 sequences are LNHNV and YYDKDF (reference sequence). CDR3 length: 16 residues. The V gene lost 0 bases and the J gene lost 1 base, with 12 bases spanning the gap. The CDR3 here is CATSRESDWGQETQYF. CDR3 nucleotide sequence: TGTGCCACCAGCAGAGAGTCTGATTGGGGCCAAGAGACCCAGTACTTC.

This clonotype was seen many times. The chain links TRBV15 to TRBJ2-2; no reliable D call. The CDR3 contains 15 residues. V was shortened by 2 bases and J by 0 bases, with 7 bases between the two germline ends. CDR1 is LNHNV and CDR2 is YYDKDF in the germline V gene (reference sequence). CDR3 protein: CATSRSTPNTGELFF. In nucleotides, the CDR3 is TGTGCCACCAGCAGATCGACACCGAACACCGGGGAGCTGTTTTTT.

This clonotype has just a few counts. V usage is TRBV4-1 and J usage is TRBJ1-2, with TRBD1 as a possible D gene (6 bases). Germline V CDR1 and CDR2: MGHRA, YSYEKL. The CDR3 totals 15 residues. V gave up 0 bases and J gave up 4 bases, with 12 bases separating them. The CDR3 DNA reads TGCGCCAGCAGCCAAGAACCAGGGGTTACCTATGGCTACACCTTC. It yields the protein CASSQEPGVTYGYTF.

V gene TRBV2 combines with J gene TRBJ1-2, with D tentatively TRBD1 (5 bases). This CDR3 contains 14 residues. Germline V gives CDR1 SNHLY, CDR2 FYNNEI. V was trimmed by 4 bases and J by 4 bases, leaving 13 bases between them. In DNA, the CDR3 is TGTGCCAGCAGTGTTCAGGGACTGGGCTATGGCTACACCTTC. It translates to CASSVQGLGYGYTF.

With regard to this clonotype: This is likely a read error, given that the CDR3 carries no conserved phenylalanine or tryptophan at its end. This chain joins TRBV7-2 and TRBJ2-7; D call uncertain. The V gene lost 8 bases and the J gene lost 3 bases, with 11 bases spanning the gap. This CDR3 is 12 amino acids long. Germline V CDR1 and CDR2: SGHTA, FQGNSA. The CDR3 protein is CASSPDLYEQYL. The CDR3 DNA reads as TGTGCCAGCTCCCCGGACCTCTACGAGCAGTACCTC.

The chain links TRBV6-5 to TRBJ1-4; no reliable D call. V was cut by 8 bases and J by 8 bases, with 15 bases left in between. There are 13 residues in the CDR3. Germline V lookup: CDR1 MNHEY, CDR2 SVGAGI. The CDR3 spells CASWWQDGEKLFF. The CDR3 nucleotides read TGTGCCAGCTGGTGGCAGGACGGGGAAAAACTGTTTTTT.

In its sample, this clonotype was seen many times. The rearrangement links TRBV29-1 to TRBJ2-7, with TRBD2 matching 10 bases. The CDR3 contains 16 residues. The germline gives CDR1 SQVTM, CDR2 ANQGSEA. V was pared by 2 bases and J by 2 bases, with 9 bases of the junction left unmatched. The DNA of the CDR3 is TGCAGCGTTGAAAGGGACGGGACTAGCGAACCCTACGAGCAGTACTTC. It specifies CSVERDGTSEPYEQYF.

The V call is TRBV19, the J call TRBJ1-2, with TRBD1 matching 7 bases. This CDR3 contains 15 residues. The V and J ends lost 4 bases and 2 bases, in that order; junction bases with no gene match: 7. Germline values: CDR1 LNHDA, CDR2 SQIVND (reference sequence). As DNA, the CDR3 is TGTGCCAGTAGTAATAACAGGGGTTTGAACTATGGCTACACCTTC. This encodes CASSNNRGLNYGYTF.

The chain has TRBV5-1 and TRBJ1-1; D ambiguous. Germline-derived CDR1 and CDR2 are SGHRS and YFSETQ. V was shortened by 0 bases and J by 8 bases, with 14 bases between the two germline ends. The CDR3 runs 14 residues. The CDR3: CASSLGEGGPEAFF. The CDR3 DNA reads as TGCGCCAGCAGCTTGGGGGAAGGAGGACCAGAAGCTTTCTTT. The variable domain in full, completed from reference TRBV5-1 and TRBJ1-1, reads KAGVTQTPRYLIKTRGQQVTLSCSPISGHRSVSWYQQTPGQGLQFLFEYFSETQRNKGNFPGRFSGRQFSNSRSEMNVSTLELGDSALYLCASSLGEGGPEAFFGQGTRLTVV.